This T cell receptor (beta chain) was documented in a study of CD8+ T cells in alopecia areata. Broader study findings: Persistence in scalp and blood during tofacitinib was observed for many expanded lesional clones. Researchers reported that TCR sharing among patients proved less clear than in mice, possibly HLA-linked. Sequencing of scalp samples also includes resident alphabeta T cells from normal skin.

Treatment: oral pan-JAK inhibitor, 5-10 mg twice daily. cDNA serving as the sequencing template came from extracted, reverse transcribed RNA. The table came from immunoSEQ multiplex PCR; TCRdb's copy has only in-frame clones and leaves some out. This sample yields 75,000 to 85,000 clones, of which roughly 70% are seen a single time; around 20% belongs to the top ten. Germline assignment: CDR1 LGHNA and CDR2 YSLEER. The CDR3 has 16 amino acids. V gave up 3 bases and J gave up 1 base; unmatched junction bases: 5. As to this clone: What it recognizes is unknown. This specimen includes other DNA sequences encoding the same CDR3.

Material: CD8+ T cells sorted from blood, obtained at week 24, from a patient treated with tofacitinib. V and J are TRBV4-3 and TRBJ2-7, with 11 bases fitting TRBD2. This sequence was found in a human donor with alopecia areata. As DNA, the CDR3 is TGCGCCAGCAGCCAGGCAACTAGCGGGAGTTCCTACGAGCAGTACTTC. Translating it yields CASSQATSGSSYEQYF.